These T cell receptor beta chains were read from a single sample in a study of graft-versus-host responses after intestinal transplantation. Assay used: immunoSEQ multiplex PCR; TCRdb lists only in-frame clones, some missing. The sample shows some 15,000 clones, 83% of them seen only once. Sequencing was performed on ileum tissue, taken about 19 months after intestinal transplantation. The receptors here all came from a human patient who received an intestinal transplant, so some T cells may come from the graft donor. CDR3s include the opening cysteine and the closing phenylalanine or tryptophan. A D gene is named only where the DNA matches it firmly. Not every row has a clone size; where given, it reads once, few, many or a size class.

CDR3 protein: CASSEDGTFLAQYF; CDR3 DNA: TGTGCCAGCAGTGAGGACGGAACTTTTTTAGCGCAGTACTTC; J gene: TRBJ2-7; CDR3 length: 14; clone size: -; V gene: TRBV6-1; D gene: -
CDR3 protein: CASRQQGADYEQYF; CDR3 DNA: TGTGCCAGCAGACAACAGGGGGCCGACTACGAGCAGTACTTC; J gene: TRBJ2-7; CDR3 length: 14; clone size: -; V gene: TRBV6-6; D gene: TRBD1
CDR3 protein: CASSGRLAGDRGTQYF; CDR3 DNA: TGTGCCAGCAGCGGACGACTAGCGGGGGACCGGGGGACCCAGTACTTC; J gene: TRBJ2-5; CDR3 length: 16; clone size: -; V gene: TRBV5-4; D gene: TRBD2
CDR3 protein: CASRLDGELFF; CDR3 DNA: TGCGCCAGCAGATTAGACGGGGAGCTGTTTTTT; J gene: TRBJ2-2; CDR3 length: 11; clone size: -; V gene: TRBV5-1; D gene: -
CDR3 protein: CASSLGDTQYF; CDR3 DNA: TGCGCCAGCAGCTTGGGGGATACGCAGTATTTT; J gene: TRBJ2-3; CDR3 length: 11; clone size: -; V gene: TRBV5-1; D gene: -
CDR3 protein: CASSYVSSAAYEQYF; CDR3 DNA: TGTGCCAGCAGTTACGTGAGTAGCGCGGCCTACGAGCAGTACTTC; J gene: TRBJ2-7; CDR3 length: 15; clone size: -; V gene: TRBV6-5; D gene: -
CDR3 protein: CASSIRGTAPLAKNIQYF; CDR3 DNA: TGTGCCAGTAGTATCCGGGGGACAGCCCCTCTCGCCAAAAACATTCAGTACTTC; J gene: TRBJ2-4; CDR3 length: 18; clone size: -; V gene: TRBV19; D gene: -
CDR3 protein: CASSLAPPGQGFRGEQFF; CDR3 DNA: TGCGCCAGCAGCTTGGCCCCACCGGGACAGGGATTTCGAGGTGAGCAGTTCTTC; J gene: TRBJ2-1; CDR3 length: 18; clone size: -; V gene: TRBV5-1; D gene: TRBD1
CDR3 protein: CASSPLQGSSYEQYF; CDR3 DNA: TGTGCCAGTAGTCCCCTCCAGGGCAGCTCCTACGAGCAGTACTTC; J gene: TRBJ2-7; CDR3 length: 15; clone size: -; V gene: TRBV19; D gene: -
CDR3 protein: CASSSWDRGSPLHF; CDR3 DNA: TGTGCCAGCAGCTCTTGGGACAGGGGATCACCCCTCCACTTT; J gene: TRBJ1-6; CDR3 length: 14; clone size: -; V gene: TRBV14; D gene: TRBD1
CDR3 protein: CASSFGGNNSPLHF; CDR3 DNA: TGTGCCAGCAGCTTCGGGGGGAATAATTCACCCCTCCACTTT; J gene: TRBJ1-6; CDR3 length: 14; clone size: once; V gene: TRBV5-6; D gene: -
CDR3 protein: CASRDTSGPGYTF; CDR3 DNA: TGTGCCAGCCGGGACACCTCCGGGCCCGGCTACACCTTC; J gene: TRBJ1-2; CDR3 length: 13; clone size: -; V gene: TRBV6-6; D gene: -
CDR3 protein: CASSISGTGDPNEQFF; CDR3 DNA: TGTGCCAGCAGCATAAGCGGGACAGGGGATCCCAATGAGCAGTTCTTC; J gene: TRBJ2-1; CDR3 length: 16; clone size: once; V gene: TRBV13; D gene: TRBD1
CDR3 protein: CASSVDPGVTEAFF; CDR3 DNA: TGTGCCAGCAGCGTAGATCCGGGTGTAACTGAAGCTTTCTTT; J gene: TRBJ1-1; CDR3 length: 14; clone size: few; V gene: TRBV9; D gene: -
CDR3 protein: CASSSGYEQYF; CDR3 DNA: TGTGCCAGCAGCAGTGGCTACGAGCAGTACTTC; J gene: TRBJ2-7; CDR3 length: 11; clone size: -; V gene: TRBV5-4; D gene: -
CDR3 protein: CASSLGGAMDTIYF; CDR3 DNA: TGTGCCAGCAGCTTGGGGGGGGCGATGGACACCATATATTTT; J gene: TRBJ1-3; CDR3 length: 14; clone size: -; V gene: TRBV11-2; D gene: -
CDR3 protein: CASSQVTGPTSRGYTF; CDR3 DNA: TGCGCCAGCAGCCAAGTGACAGGGCCTACTTCGAGAGGCTACACCTTC; J gene: TRBJ1-2; CDR3 length: 16; clone size: -; V gene: TRBV4-1; D gene: TRBD1
CDR3 protein: CASRPDRLARVTDTQYF; CDR3 DNA: TGTGCCAGCAGACCAGACCGACTAGCTAGGGTTACAGATACGCAGTATTTT; J gene: TRBJ2-3; CDR3 length: 17; clone size: once; V gene: TRBV5-4; D gene: TRBD2
CDR3 protein: CASSHQPNTEAFF; CDR3 DNA: TGTGCCAGCAGCCATCAACCGAACACTGAAGCTTTCTTT; J gene: TRBJ1-1; CDR3 length: 13; clone size: -; V gene: TRBV7-8; D gene: -
CDR3 protein: CASSLGQGAVDEQYF; CDR3 DNA: TGTGCCAGCTCACTGGGACAGGGGGCTGTGGACGAGCAGTACTTC; J gene: TRBJ2-7; CDR3 length: 15; clone size: -; V gene: TRBV18; D gene: TRBD1
CDR3 protein: CASSFLGTLDGELFF; CDR3 DNA: TGTGCCAGCAGCTTTTTAGGCACCTTGGACGGGGAGCTGTTTTTT; J gene: TRBJ2-2; CDR3 length: 15; clone size: -; V gene: TRBV7-9; D gene: -